This T cell receptor beta chain is drawn from a study of tumor-infiltrating lymphocytes in primary liver carcinoma. Findings and caveats of the study: Tumor tissue displayed a significantly greater top-250-clone fraction than blood (p = 0.039). Compared with tumor region pairs, tumor-adjacent and tumor-blood pairs overlapped less.

Researchers generated TCR beta cDNA from about 460 ng of total RNA, relying on a constant-region primer. Construction of TCR beta libraries relied on three successive nested multiplex PCR rounds employing slightly modified ARM-PCR. Running 9 to 11 cycles apiece, the first two PCR rounds relied on TRBV1-TRBV30 forward primers together with a C-beta reverse primer. Using its own MiXCR run on the multiplex PCR reads, TCRdb lists one record per CDR3 protein. The table lists 95,000 to 150,000 distinct CDR3 sequences, approximately 64% of them singletons. Trimming took 7 bases from V and 1 from J, leaving 16 bases between them. The germline V gene encodes CDR1 SQVTM and CDR2 ANQGSEA. The CDR3 runs to 15 residues. Many counts were recorded for this clonotype. The antigen remains unidentified. Without any cell sorting, about 20-32 mg of bulk tissue yielded co-extracted RNA and DNA. Cases comprised patients with primary liver carcinoma who received surgical resection. Separate regions, five per tumor, were sampled.

Sequencing input: liver tumor tissue from sampling region 3. Regarding subset: tumor region T3, left-lateral pole. This chain uses TRBV29-1 with TRBJ2-2; tentatively, D is TRBD1 or TRBD2 (7 bases each). This sequence was found in a woman in her sixties or seventies with primary liver carcinoma and hepatitis B virus infection. The CDR3 spells CSAGQGGGNTGELFF. The DNA of the CDR3 is TGCAGCGCCGGCCAGGGGGGGGGGAACACCGGGGAGCTGTTTTTT.